This T cell receptor beta chain was recorded in a study of T-cell memory formation after mild COVID-19. TCRdb reanalysed the 5' RACE reads using MiXCR and keeps one entry per CDR3 protein. The sample has about 320,000 distinct CDR3 sequences, approximately 15% seen once. Overall study results and limits: Later expanders leaned toward CD4+, whereas clones contracting from day 15 to 85 were balanced CD4/CD8.

There are many counts of this clonotype. Its cognate antigen is unknown. Germline V gene lookup returns CDR1 SNHLY and CDR2 FYNNEI. Trimming at V came to 5 bases and at J to 5 bases, leaving 5 bases not matched to a gene. This CDR3 spans 13 amino acids. The chain uses TRBV2 and TRBJ2-7; 8 bases align to TRBD1. Specimen: PBMCs or a T cell subset sorted from them (not recorded which). This TCR came from a man younger than 35 who had mild COVID-19 (a few samples of this study predate the infection). Cell type and time point are not known. This CDR3 reads CASSPDRDHEQYF. The CDR3 nucleotides read TGTGCCAGCAGTCCGGACAGGGACCACGAGCAGTACTTC.